These T cell receptor beta chains were read from a single sample in a study of lymphopenia after photon versus proton radiotherapy. TCRdb keeps only in-frame clones here, not all; method: immunoSEQ multiplex PCR. The sample records 11,000 to 15,000 clones, over 65% being singletons. The sequencing here drew on peripheral blood, taken from a patient treated with photon-based radiotherapy. The receptors come from a man aged 45 to 65 with gastric cancer. The CDR3 runs from the conserved cysteine through the conserved F or W. D genes are given only for firm matches. Clone size appears in some rows only: once, few, many, or a class for an expanded clone.

DNA: TGTGCCACAGGACCGGCCAACACTGAAGCTTTCTTT; CDR3: CATGPANTEAFF; V: TRBV19; size: NA; D: NA; J: TRBJ1-1
DNA: TGTGCCAGCAGTCAAGGTGTCACTGAAGCTTTCTTT; CDR3: CASSQGVTEAFF; V: TRBV6-1; size: NA; D: NA; J: TRBJ1-1
DNA: TGCGCCAGCAGCTTGCGGTCAGTCCAAGAGACCCAGTACTTC; CDR3: CASSLRSVQETQYF; V: TRBV5-1; size: few; D: NA; J: TRBJ2-5
DNA: TGTGCCAGCAGTGGGGGGGGGCCCAGCACAGATACGCAGTATTTT; CDR3: CASSGGGPSTDTQYF; V: TRBV2; size: NA; D: NA; J: TRBJ2-3
DNA: TGTGCCAGCAGCTTATGGGGTGGCTACACCTTC; CDR3: CASSLWGGYTF; V: TRBV7-2; size: medium-sized; D: NA; J: TRBJ1-2
DNA: TGTGCCAGCAGACCGGGACTAGCAAAAGATACGCAGTATTTT; CDR3: CASRPGLAKDTQYF; V: TRBV2; size: once; D: TRBD2; J: TRBJ2-3
DNA: TGTGCCAGTACTCGAGCGCCGGGACTAGCGGGGGGCTACCAAGAGACCCAGTACTTC; CDR3: CASTRAPGLAGGYQETQYF; V: TRBV19; size: NA; D: TRBD2; J: TRBJ2-5
DNA: TGTGCCAGCAGTTTGAGACAGGGGGGCACAGATACGCAGTATTTT; CDR3: CASSLRQGGTDTQYF; V: TRBV6-6; size: few; D: TRBD1; J: TRBJ2-3
DNA: TGTGCCAGCTCACGAGGGATCCAAGGAGAAAAACTGTTTTTT; CDR3: CASSRGIQGEKLFF; V: TRBV18; size: NA; D: NA; J: TRBJ1-4
DNA: TGTGCCAGTAGAGGGACAGGGGGCTTTGGAAACACCATATATTTT; CDR3: CASRGTGGFGNTIYF; V: TRBV19; size: NA; D: TRBD1; J: TRBJ1-3
DNA: TGTGCCAGCAGCTTAGCGGGGGGTGATAATGAGCAGTTCTTC; CDR3: CASSLAGGDNEQFF; V: TRBV7-6; size: NA; D: NA; J: TRBJ2-1
DNA: TGTGCCAGCAAAACAGGGGATCATTCACCCCTCCACTTT; CDR3: CASKTGDHSPLHF; V: TRBV6-5; size: NA; D: TRBD1; J: TRBJ1-6
DNA: TGTGCCAGCAGTTTATGGGGACAGTCGGCCTACGAGCAGTACTTC; CDR3: CASSLWGQSAYEQYF; V: TRBV27; size: NA; D: TRBD1; J: TRBJ2-7
DNA: TGTGCCAGCAGTGAAAGGGTTAGCAATCAGCCCCAGCATTTT; CDR3: CASSERVSNQPQHF; V: TRBV2; size: NA; D: NA; J: TRBJ1-5
DNA: TGCGCCAGCAGCTTGGGGTATCCGAACACCGGGGAGCTGTTTTTT; CDR3: CASSLGYPNTGELFF; V: TRBV5-1; size: NA; D: NA; J: TRBJ2-2
DNA: TGTGCCAGCAGCTTAGTAGCGGGCCTAGATACGCAGTATTTT; CDR3: CASSLVAGLDTQYF; V: TRBV11-2; size: NA; D: TRBD2; J: TRBJ2-3
DNA: TGTGCCAGCAGTCTCCCCGGGCGAAATGAGCAGTTCTTC; CDR3: CASSLPGRNEQFF; V: TRBV6-5; size: NA; D: NA; J: TRBJ2-1
DNA: TGTGCCAGCAGCTTTTTTCGAGGGGGCATTCACATTCAGTACTTC; CDR3: CASSFFRGGIHIQYF; V: TRBV5-8; size: NA; D: TRBD1; J: TRBJ2-4
DNA: TGCAGCGTTGTGCAGCAGGCGGATCAGCCCCAGCATTTT; CDR3: CSVVQQADQPQHF; V: TRBV29-1; size: NA; D: NA; J: TRBJ1-5
DNA: TGTGCCAGCTCACCACGGACGGGGGGGTACGTGCAGTACTTC; CDR3: CASSPRTGGYVQYF; V: TRBV18; size: NA; D: TRBD2; J: TRBJ2-7
DNA: TGTGCCAGCAGCTCCACAGGGGGCGCATCGGGAGGAAAACTGTTTTTT; CDR3: CASSSTGGASGGKLFF; V: TRBV5-4; size: NA; D: TRBD1; J: TRBJ1-4
DNA: TGTGCCAGCAGCATCAACAGGGCGGGCGAGCAGTACTTC; CDR3: CASSINRAGEQYF; V: TRBV7-3; size: NA; D: NA; J: TRBJ2-7
DNA: TGTGCCAGTAGTGAGTCCGGGGGTCGGGGTGAAAAACTGTTTTTT; CDR3: CASSESGGRGEKLFF; V: TRBV19; size: NA; D: NA; J: TRBJ1-4
DNA: TGTGCCAGCAGCTTGGAACTACTCACAGATACGCAGTATTTT; CDR3: CASSLELLTDTQYF; V: TRBV5-4; size: NA; D: NA; J: TRBJ2-3
DNA: TGTGCCAGTAGGGGGACCGTAAAGACCCAGTACTTC; CDR3: CASRGTVKTQYF; V: TRBV19; size: NA; D: NA; J: TRBJ2-5
DNA: TGTGCCAGCAGCTTAGGAGGGGGGGTCACAGATACGCAGTATTTT; CDR3: CASSLGGGVTDTQYF; V: TRBV11-3; size: once; D: NA; J: TRBJ2-3
DNA: TGTGCCAGCAGTGAAATGGCGGGGAAAGCCGGGGAGCTGTTTTTT; CDR3: CASSEMAGKAGELFF; V: TRBV6-1; size: NA; D: NA; J: TRBJ2-2
DNA: TGCGCCAGCAGCCAAGGACAGGCCGTTAGCGGTTCACCCCTCCACTTT; CDR3: CASSQGQAVSGSPLHF; V: TRBV4-1; size: NA; D: NA; J: TRBJ1-6
DNA: TGTGCCAGCAGTGAAGCACAACCGGGACTAGCGGGGGCGCATACGCAGTATTTT; CDR3: CASSEAQPGLAGAHTQYF; V: TRBV6-1; size: NA; D: TRBD2; J: TRBJ2-3
DNA: TGTGCCAGCAGCGCCCGACAGGGCCCGAACACCGGGGAGCTGTTTTTT; CDR3: CASSARQGPNTGELFF; V: TRBV9; size: NA; D: TRBD1; J: TRBJ2-2
DNA: TGTGCCAGCAGTCCGTCCGGGGGAACGGGGGCCAACGTCCTGACTTTC; CDR3: CASSPSGGTGANVLTF; V: TRBV27; size: NA; D: NA; J: TRBJ2-6
DNA: TGTGCCAGCGGAGTGGGACCCTCGAACACCGGGGAGCTGTTTTTT; CDR3: CASGVGPSNTGELFF; V: TRBV11-3; size: NA; D: NA; J: TRBJ2-2
DNA: TGTGCCAGCAGCCAGGACTATTACACTGAAGCTTTCTTT; CDR3: CASSQDYYTEAFF; V: TRBV5-4; size: once; D: NA; J: TRBJ1-1
DNA: TGTGCCAGCAGCCCCAACAATGGGCCCCAGCATTTT; CDR3: CASSPNNGPQHF; V: TRBV11-2; size: NA; D: NA; J: TRBJ1-5
DNA: TGCGCCAGCAGCCAAGATATGGGCCCTGGCGAAAAACTGTTTTTT; CDR3: CASSQDMGPGEKLFF; V: TRBV4-3; size: NA; D: NA; J: TRBJ1-4
DNA: TGCGCCAGCAGTTGGAGCACAGATACGCAGTATTTT; CDR3: CASSWSTDTQYF; V: TRBV5-1; size: NA; D: NA; J: TRBJ2-3
DNA: TGTGCCAGTATGGGGCAGGGCGGCTATGGCTACACCTTC; CDR3: CASMGQGGYGYTF; V: TRBV19; size: NA; D: NA; J: TRBJ1-2
DNA: TGTGCCAGTAGTATTGGTTTCAGGGGCGGCTTATCTAACTATGGCTACACCTTC; CDR3: CASSIGFRGGLSNYGYTF; V: TRBV19; size: NA; D: NA; J: TRBJ1-2
DNA: TGCGCCAGCAGCCGCTACAGGAACACCGGGGAGCTGTTTTTT; CDR3: CASSRYRNTGELFF; V: TRBV4-3; size: NA; D: NA; J: TRBJ2-2
DNA: TGTGCCAGCAGCTTAGTATCCGACACTGAAGCTTTCTTT; CDR3: CASSLVSDTEAFF; V: TRBV11-3; size: NA; D: NA; J: TRBJ1-1
DNA: TGTGCCAGCAGTGATGGCCTTTACAATGAGCAGTTCTTC; CDR3: CASSDGLYNEQFF; V: TRBV25-1; size: NA; D: NA; J: TRBJ2-1
DNA: TGTGCCAGCTCAACCCAGCGGGGGGGCTCCTACAATGAGCAGTTCTTC; CDR3: CASSTQRGGSYNEQFF; V: TRBV18; size: NA; D: TRBD2; J: TRBJ2-1
DNA: TGCGCCAGCACGATCGGACGCAATGAGCAGTTCTTC; CDR3: CASTIGRNEQFF; V: TRBV5-1; size: NA; D: NA; J: TRBJ2-1
DNA: TGTGCCAGCAGTTATGCGGGGGGCTACACCTTC; CDR3: CASSYAGGYTF; V: TRBV6-5; size: NA; D: NA; J: TRBJ1-2
DNA: TGTGCCAGCAGCCCTAACAGGGGTGCCACCGGGGAGCTGTTTTTT; CDR3: CASSPNRGATGELFF; V: TRBV7-7; size: NA; D: TRBD1; J: TRBJ2-2
DNA: TGTGCCATCAGAAGAGGGGGTTTAGACACTGAAGCTTTCTTT; CDR3: CAIRRGGLDTEAFF; V: TRBV10-3; size: once; D: NA; J: TRBJ1-1
DNA: TGCGCCAGCAGTTGGGGGACAGGGGAAGAGACCCAGTACTTC; CDR3: CASSWGTGEETQYF; V: TRBV4-3; size: NA; D: TRBD1; J: TRBJ2-5
DNA: TGTGCCAGCAGCTTATCAACCCGCCCAGACAGACAGGTCCGCTACACCTTC; CDR3: CASSLSTRPDRQVRYTF; V: TRBV7-3; size: NA; D: NA; J: TRBJ1-2
DNA: TGTGCCAGCAGCCAAGAAACGGTCGAGCAGTACTTC; CDR3: CASSQETVEQYF; V: TRBV14; size: NA; D: NA; J: TRBJ2-7
DNA: TGTGCCAGCAGCAAACAGGGGAACACCGGGGAGCTGTTTTTT; CDR3: CASSKQGNTGELFF; V: TRBV9; size: NA; D: NA; J: TRBJ2-2
DNA: TGTGCCTGGAGTAAAGCGGGGGGGCCGACAGATACGCAGTATTTT; CDR3: CAWSKAGGPTDTQYF; V: TRBV30; size: NA; D: TRBD2; J: TRBJ2-3
DNA: TGTGCCAGCAGCCAAGGGGGAGCGGGGGTGGAGACCCAGTACTTC; CDR3: CASSQGGAGVETQYF; V: TRBV4-2; size: NA; D: TRBD2; J: TRBJ2-5